The following is a T cell receptor (beta chain) sequence with its context. What it binds is not known. A multiplex PCR was run with 60 Vbeta primers and 13 Jbeta primers. The assay was immunoSEQ multiplex PCR, and TCRdb's table has in-frame clones only and misses some. The sample includes more than 90,000 clones, about 60% of them seen just once. This specimen belongs to a study of cytomegalovirus exposure and HLA in healthy donors. Study-level points and caveats: Solely CMV serostatus was available to characterize immune exposure. Presence/absence comparisons presumed near-even sequencing depth among donors.

The CDR3 runs to 14 residues. The V end lost 3 bases, the J end lost 0 bases, and 9 bases lay between the germline ends. CDR1 and CDR2 (germline): SGHTA, FQGTGA. The sequenced sample consisted of PBMCs. V is TRBV7-3 and J is TRBJ2-7; D is perhaps TRBD2 (6 bases). The sequence came from a woman aged 30 to 39 in good health and CMV-seronegative. The CDR3: CASSFGSGSYEQYF. CDR3 nucleotides: TGTGCCAGCAGCTTTGGTAGCGGCTCCTACGAGCAGTACTTC. Drawing the rest from reference TRBV7-3 and TRBJ2-7, the complete variable domain is GAGVSQTPSNKVTEKGKYVELRCDPISGHTALYWYRQSLGQGPEFLIYFQGTGAADDSGLPNDRFFAVRPEGSVSTLKIQRTERGDSAVYLCASSFGSGSYEQYFGPGTRLTVT.